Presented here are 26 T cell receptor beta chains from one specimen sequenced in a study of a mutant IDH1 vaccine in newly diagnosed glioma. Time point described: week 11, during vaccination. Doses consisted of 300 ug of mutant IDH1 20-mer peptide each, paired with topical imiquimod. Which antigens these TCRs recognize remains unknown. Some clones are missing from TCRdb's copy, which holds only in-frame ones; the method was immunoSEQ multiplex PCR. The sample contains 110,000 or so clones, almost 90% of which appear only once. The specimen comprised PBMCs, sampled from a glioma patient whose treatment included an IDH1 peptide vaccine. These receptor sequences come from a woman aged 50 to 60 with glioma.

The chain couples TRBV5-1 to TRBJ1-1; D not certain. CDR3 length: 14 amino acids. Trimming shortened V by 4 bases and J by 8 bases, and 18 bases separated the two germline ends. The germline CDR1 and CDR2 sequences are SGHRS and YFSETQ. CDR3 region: CASSTAALMGEAFF. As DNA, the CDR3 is TGCGCCAGCAGCACCGCAGCGCTAATGGGGGAAGCTTTCTTT.

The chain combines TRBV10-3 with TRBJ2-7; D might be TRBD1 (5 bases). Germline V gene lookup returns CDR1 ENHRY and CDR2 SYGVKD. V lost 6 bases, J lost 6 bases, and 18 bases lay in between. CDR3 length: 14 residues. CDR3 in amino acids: CAISLKAAQGEQYF. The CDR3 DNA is TGTGCCATCAGCCTGAAGGCGGCTCAGGGCGAGCAGTACTTC.

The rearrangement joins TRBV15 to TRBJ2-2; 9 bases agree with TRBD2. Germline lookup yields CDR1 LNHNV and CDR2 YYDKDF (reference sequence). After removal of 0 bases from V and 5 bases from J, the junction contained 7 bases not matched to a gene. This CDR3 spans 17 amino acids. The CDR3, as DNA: TGTGCCACCAGCAGAGATCGGACTAGCGCCCTGACCGGGGAGCTGTTTTTT. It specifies CATSRDRTSALTGELFF.

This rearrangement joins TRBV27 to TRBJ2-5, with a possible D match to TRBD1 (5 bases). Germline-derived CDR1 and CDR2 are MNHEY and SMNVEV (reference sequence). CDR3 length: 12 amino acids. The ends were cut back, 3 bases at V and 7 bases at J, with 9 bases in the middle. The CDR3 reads CASSFIQGTQYF. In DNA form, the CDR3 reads TGTGCCAGCAGTTTCATCCAGGGGACCCAGTACTTC.

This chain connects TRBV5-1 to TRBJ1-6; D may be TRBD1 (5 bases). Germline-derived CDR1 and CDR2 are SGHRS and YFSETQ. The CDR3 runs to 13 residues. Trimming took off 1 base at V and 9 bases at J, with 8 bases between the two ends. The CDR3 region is CASSLQGGSPLHF. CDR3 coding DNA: TGCGCCAGCAGCTTGCAGGGCGGTTCACCCCTCCACTTT. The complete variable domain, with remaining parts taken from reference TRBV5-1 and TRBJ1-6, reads KAGVTQTPRYLIKTRGQQVTLSCSPISGHRSVSWYQQTPGQGLQFLFEYFSETQRNKGNFPGRFSGRQFSNSRSEMNVSTLELGDSALYLCASSLQGGSPLHFGNGTRLTVT.

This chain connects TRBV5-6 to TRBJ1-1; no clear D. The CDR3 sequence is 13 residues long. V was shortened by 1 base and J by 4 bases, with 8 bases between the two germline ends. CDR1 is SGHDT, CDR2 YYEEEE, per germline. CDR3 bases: TGTGCCAGCAGCTTGTCGGCGGGCACTGAAGCTTTCTTT. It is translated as CASSLSAGTEAFF.

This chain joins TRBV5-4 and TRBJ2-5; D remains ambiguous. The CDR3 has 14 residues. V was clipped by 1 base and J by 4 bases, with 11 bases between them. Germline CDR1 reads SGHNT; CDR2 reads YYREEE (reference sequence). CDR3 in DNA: TGTGCCAGCAGCTTGTATGTCTCAAGAGAGACCCAGTACTTC. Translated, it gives CASSLYVSRETQYF.

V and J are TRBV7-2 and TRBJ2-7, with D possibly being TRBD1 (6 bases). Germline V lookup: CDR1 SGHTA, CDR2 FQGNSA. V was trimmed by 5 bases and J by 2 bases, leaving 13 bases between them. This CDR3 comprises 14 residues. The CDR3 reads CASSTSGTTYEQYF. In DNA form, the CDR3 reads TGTGCCAGCAGCACTTCCGGGACAACCTACGAGCAGTACTTC.

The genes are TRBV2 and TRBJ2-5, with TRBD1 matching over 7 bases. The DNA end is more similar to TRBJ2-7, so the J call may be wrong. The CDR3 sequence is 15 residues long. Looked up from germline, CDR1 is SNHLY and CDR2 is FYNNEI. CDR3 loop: CASSYDRAPTYEQYF. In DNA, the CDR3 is TGTGCCAGCAGTTATGACAGGGCCCCTACCTACGAGCAGTACTTC.

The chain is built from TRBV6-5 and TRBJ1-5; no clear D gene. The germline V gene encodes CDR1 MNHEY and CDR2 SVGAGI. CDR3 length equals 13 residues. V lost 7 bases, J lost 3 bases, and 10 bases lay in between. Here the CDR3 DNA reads TGTGCCAGCACCCCCGGGGTCAATCAGCCCCAGCATTTT. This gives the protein CASTPGVNQPQHF.

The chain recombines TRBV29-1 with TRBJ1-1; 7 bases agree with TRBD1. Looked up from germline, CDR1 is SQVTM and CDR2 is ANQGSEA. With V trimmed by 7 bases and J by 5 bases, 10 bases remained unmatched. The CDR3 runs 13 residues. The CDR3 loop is CSAAEGARTEAFF. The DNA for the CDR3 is TGCAGCGCGGCAGAGGGGGCTAGGACTGAAGCTTTCTTT.

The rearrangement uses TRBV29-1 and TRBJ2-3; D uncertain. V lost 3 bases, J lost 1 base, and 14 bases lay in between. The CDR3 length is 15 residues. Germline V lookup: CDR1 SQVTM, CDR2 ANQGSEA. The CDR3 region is CSVEPARSGTDTQYF. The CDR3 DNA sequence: TGCAGCGTTGAGCCAGCTCGGTCGGGCACAGATACGCAGTATTTT.

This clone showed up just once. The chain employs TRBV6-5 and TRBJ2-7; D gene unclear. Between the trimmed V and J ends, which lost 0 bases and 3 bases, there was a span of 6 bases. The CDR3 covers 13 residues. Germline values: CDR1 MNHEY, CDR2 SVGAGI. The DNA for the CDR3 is TGTGCCAGCAGTTACTCGGAGAGCTACGAGCAGTACTTC. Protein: CASSYSESYEQYF.

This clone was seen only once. This CDR3 is CASSPEWISTQYF. For the CDR3, the DNA is TGTGCCAGCAGTCCCGAGTGGATATCTACGCAGTATTTT. This chain links TRBV6-1 with TRBJ2-3; D ambiguous. The CDR3 has 13 residues. V was shortened by 5 bases and J by 8 bases, with 14 bases between the two germline ends. Germline CDR1 is MNHNS and CDR2 is SASEGT.

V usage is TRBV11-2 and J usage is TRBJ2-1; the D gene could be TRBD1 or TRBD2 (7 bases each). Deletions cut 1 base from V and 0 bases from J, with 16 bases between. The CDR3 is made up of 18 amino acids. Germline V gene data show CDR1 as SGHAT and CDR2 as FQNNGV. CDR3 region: CASSLAQGGIPSYNEQFF. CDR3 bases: TGTGCCAGCAGCTTAGCGCAGGGGGGGATCCCCTCCTACAATGAGCAGTTCTTC.

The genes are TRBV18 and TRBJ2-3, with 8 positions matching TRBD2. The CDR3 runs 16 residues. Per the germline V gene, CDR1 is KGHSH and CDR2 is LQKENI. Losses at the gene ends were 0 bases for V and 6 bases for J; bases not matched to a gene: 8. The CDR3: CASSPPTSGSEDTQYF. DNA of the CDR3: TGTGCCAGCTCACCACCGACCAGCGGGAGTGAGGATACGCAGTATTTT.

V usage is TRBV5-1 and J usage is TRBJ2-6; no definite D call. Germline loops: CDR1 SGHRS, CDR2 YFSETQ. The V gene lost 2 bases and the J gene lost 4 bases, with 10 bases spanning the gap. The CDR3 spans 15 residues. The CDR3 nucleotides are TGCGCCAGCAGCTTTGGGTCCTTGGGGGCCAACGTCCTGACTTTC. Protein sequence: CASSFGSLGANVLTF.

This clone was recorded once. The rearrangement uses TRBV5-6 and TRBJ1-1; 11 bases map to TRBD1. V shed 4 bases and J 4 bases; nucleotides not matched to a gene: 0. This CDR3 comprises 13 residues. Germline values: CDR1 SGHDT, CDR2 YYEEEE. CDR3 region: CASSGTGGTEAFF. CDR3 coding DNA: TGTGCCAGCAGCGGGACAGGGGGCACTGAAGCTTTCTTT.

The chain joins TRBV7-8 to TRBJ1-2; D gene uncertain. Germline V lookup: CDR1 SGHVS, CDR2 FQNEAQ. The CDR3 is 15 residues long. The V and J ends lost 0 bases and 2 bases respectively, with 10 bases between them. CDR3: CASSLAPGGNYGYTF. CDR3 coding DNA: TGTGCCAGCAGCTTAGCCCCCGGAGGGAACTATGGCTACACCTTC.

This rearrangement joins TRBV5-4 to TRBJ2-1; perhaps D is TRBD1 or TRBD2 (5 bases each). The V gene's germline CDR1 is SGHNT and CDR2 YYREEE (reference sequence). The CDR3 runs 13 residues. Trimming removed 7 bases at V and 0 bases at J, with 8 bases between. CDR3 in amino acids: CASRDPSYNEQFF. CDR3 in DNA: TGTGCCAGCCGGGACCCCTCCTACAATGAGCAGTTCTTC.

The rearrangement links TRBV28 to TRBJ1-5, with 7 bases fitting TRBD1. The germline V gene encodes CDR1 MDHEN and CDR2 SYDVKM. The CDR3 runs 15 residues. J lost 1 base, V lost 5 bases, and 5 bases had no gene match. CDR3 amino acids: CASSGGTVSNQPQHF. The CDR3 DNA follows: TGTGCCAGCAGTGGAGGGACAGTCAGCAATCAGCCCCAGCATTTT.

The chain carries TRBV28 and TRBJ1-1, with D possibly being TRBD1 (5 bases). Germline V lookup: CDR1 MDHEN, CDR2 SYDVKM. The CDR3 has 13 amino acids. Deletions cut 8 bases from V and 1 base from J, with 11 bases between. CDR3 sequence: CASVHRKNTEAFF. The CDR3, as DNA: TGTGCCAGCGTTCACAGGAAGAACACTGAAGCTTTCTTT.

The CDR3 here is CASRLAGDRDTQYF. The CDR3 coding sequence is TGTGCCAGCCGACTAGCGGGAGATAGAGATACGCAGTATTTT. The chain links TRBV28 to TRBJ2-3; the match to TRBD2 covers 12 bases. The CDR3 sequence is 14 residues long. V shed 8 bases, J shed 5 bases, and the junction held 5 bases outside the gene matches. Germline values: CDR1 MDHEN, CDR2 SYDVKM.

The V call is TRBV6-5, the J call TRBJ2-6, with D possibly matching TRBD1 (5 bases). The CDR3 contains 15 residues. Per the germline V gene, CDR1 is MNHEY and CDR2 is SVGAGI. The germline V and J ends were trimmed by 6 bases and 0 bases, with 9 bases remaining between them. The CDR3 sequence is CASSDSYSGANVLTF. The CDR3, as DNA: TGTGCCAGCAGCGACAGCTACTCTGGGGCCAACGTCCTGACTTTC.

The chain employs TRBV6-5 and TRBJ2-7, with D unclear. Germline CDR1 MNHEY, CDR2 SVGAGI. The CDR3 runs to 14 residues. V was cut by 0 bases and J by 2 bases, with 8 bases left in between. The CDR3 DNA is TGTGCCAGCAGTTACTCCACCCTAGCCTACGAGCAGTACTTC. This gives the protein CASSYSTLAYEQYF.

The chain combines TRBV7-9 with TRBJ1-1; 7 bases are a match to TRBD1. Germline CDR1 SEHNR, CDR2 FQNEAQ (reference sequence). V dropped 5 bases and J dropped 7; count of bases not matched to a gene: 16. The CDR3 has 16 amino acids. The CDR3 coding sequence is TGTGCCAGCAGCCCACAATTTACCCAGACAGGGATTGAAGCTTTCTTT. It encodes CASSPQFTQTGIEAFF.